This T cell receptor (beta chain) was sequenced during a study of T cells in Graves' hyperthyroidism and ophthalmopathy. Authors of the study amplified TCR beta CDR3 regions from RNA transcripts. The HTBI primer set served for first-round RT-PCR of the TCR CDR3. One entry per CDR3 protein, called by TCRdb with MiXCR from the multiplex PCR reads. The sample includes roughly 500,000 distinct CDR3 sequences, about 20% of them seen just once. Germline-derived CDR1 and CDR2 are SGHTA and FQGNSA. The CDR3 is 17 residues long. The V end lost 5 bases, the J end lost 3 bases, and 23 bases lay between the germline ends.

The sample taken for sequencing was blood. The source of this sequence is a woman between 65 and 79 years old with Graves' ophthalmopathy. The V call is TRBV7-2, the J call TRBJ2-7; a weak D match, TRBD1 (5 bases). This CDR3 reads CASSPPWGEWVNYEQYF. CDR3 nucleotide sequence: TGTGCCAGCAGCCCCCCCTGGGGCGAGTGGGTCAACTACGAGCAGTACTTC.